This T cell receptor (beta chain) originates from a study of T cell responses to AZD1222 COVID-19 vaccine. Comment on this clone: Its antigen remains unknown.

V lost 7 bases and J 3 bases, leaving 12 bases between the germline ends. The CDR3 contains 14 residues. Germline V lookup: CDR1 LNHDA, CDR2 SQIVND (reference sequence). The method was immunoSEQ multiplex PCR; TCRdb's version includes in-frame clones alone and lacks a portion of them. The sample holds 120,000 or so clones, roughly 86% seen once. Points from the study as a whole: Sampling captured repertoires only after the peak T cell response. Unmutated variant regions are reportedly the target of nearly half of TCRs that are spike-specific. Seropositive AZD1222 recipients at baseline numbered only 6 or 7. A rise in Spike-specific TCR breadth and depth followed two AZD1222 doses.

This TCR was recovered from an adult in good health. V usage is TRBV19 and J usage is TRBJ2-2; D is perhaps TRBD1 or TRBD2 (6 bases each). The material sequenced was peripheral blood, taken on day 0 of AZD1222 vaccination. CDR3 nucleotide sequence: TGTGCCAGTACCGAGGGGGGACACACCGGGGAGCTGTTTTTT. Encoded protein: CASTEGGHTGELFF. The full variable domain, its missing parts supplied by reference TRBV19 and TRBJ2-2, is DGGITQSPKYLFRKEGQNVTLSCEQNLNHDAMYWYRQDPGQGLRLIYYSQIVNDFQKGDIAEGYSVSREKKESFPLTVTSAQKNPTAFYLCASTEGGHTGELFFGEGSRLTVL.